Detailed here is one T cell receptor (beta chain). Its antigen is unidentified. The sample originates from a study of PD-1 blockade in classical Hodgkin lymphoma. Study-wide results and limits: Reports described newly diagnosed patients as having lower baseline TCR diversity than healthy donors. Complete responders had baseline diversity similar to newly diagnosed patients.

Sequenced by immunoSEQ multiplex PCR; TCRdb stores in-frame clones only, minus some. The sample carries about 34,000 clones, around 80% recorded once. With 7 bases clipped from V and 8 bases from J, the junction kept 6 bases outside the gene matches. The CDR3 contains 14 residues. From germline, CDR1 is SNHLY and CDR2 FYNNEI. Every single patient, without exception, relapsed after autologous stem cell transplantation, and brentuximab vedotin exposure varied. When best responses were assessed, they were complete response, partial response or progressive disease. The V gene is TRBV2, the J gene TRBJ1-4, with 11 nucleotides matching TRBD1. This material consisted of peripheral blood mononuclear cells (PBMCs), taken before the second cycle of nivolumab. This sequence originates from a human donor with classical Hodgkin lymphoma. The CDR3 spells CASTRDRGSEKLFF. The CDR3 DNA sequence: TGTGCCAGCACCCGGGACAGGGGGTCCGAAAAACTGTTTTTT. Supplemented by reference TRBV2 and TRBJ1-4, the full variable domain reads EPEVTQTPSHQVTQMGQEVILRCVPISNHLYFYWYRQILGQKVEFLVSFYNNEISEKSEIFDDQFSVERPDGSNFTLKIRSTKLEDSAMYFCASTRDRGSEKLFFGSGTQLSVL.